This TCR beta chain was sequenced for a study of blood T cell repertoires in COVID-19. Study details: Samples taken during acute and convalescent COVID-19 were collected in the United States, Italy and Spain. PBMCs, B-cell-depleted T cells, or T cells were the source of the cDNA or gDNA that made up the material.

In the original processing: Reference gene primer amplification gave estimated nucleated cell counts. Generated by immunoSEQ multiplex PCR, the TCRdb table keeps only in-frame clones and is missing some. That table gives V, J and clone size, and the DNA gave D and trimming. The table shows about 140,000 clones, with 79% occurring only once. The CDR3 extends over 13 amino acids. Germline V gene data show CDR1 as GTSNPN and CDR2 as SVGIG (reference sequence). Deletions cut 0 bases from V and 8 bases from J, with 14 bases between. The sequence was obtained from a man aged 60-69 years with acute or convalescent COVID-19. The rearrangement joins TRBV30 to TRBJ2-7; D is uncertain. Source material: peripheral blood. This chain's CDR3 is CAWSVHPSEKQYF. In DNA, the CDR3 is TGTGCCTGGAGTGTACATCCATCCGAAAAGCAGTACTTC.